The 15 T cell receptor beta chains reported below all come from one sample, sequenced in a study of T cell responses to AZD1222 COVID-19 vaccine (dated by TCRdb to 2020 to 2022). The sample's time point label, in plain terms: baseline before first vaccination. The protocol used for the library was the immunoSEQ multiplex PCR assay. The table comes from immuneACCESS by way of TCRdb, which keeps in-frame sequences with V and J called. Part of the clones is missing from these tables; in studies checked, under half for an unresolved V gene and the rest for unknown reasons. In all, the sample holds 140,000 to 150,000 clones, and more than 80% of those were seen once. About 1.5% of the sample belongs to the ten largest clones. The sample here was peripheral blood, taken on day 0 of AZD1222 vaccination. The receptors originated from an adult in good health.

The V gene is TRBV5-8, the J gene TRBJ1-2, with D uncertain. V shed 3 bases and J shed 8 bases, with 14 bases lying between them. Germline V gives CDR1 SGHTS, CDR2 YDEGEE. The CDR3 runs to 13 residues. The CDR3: CASSYRAVGGYTF. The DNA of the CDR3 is TGTGCCAGCAGCTACCGGGCCGTGGGGGGCTACACCTTC. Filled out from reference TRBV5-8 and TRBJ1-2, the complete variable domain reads EAGVTQSPTHLIKTRGQQATLRCSPISGHTSVYWYQQALGLGLQFLLWYDEGEERNRGNFPPRFSGRQFPNYSSELNVNALELEDSALYLCASSYRAVGGYTFGSGTRLTVV.

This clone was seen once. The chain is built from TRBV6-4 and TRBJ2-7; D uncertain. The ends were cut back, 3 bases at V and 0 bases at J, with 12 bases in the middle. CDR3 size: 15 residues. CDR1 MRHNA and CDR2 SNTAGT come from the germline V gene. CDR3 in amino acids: CASSEPDTSSYEQYF. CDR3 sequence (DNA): TGTGCCAGCAGTGAGCCGGATACAAGCTCCTACGAGCAGTACTTC.

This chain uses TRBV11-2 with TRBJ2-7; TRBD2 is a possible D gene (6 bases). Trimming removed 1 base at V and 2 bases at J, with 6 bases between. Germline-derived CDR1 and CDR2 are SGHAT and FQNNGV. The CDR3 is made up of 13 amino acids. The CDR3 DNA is TGTGCCAGCAGCTTAGCGGGGGCCTACGAGCAGTACTTC. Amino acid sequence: CASSLAGAYEQYF. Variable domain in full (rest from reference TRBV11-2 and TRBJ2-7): EAGVAQSPRYKIIEKRQSVAFWCNPISGHATLYWYQQILGQGPKLLIQFQNNGVVDDSQLPKDRFSAERLKGVDSTLKIQPAKLEDSAVYLCASSLAGAYEQYFGPGTRLTVT.

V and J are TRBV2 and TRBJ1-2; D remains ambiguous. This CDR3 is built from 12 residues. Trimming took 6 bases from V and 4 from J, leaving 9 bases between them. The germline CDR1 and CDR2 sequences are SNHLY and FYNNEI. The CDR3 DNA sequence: TGTGCCAGCAGGGTAGATATCTATGGCTACACCTTC. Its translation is CASRVDIYGYTF.

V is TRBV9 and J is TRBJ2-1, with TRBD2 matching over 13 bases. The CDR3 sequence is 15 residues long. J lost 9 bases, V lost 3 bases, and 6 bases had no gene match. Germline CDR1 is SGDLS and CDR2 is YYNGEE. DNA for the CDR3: TGTGCCAGCAGCGCGACTAGCGGGGGGAAAGGTGAGCAGTTCTTC. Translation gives CASSATSGGKGEQFF.

The DNA of the CDR3 is TGTGCCAGCAGCTTCCGGGACAGGGAACGGGGAAACACCATATATTTT. This codes for CASSFRDRERGNTIYF. This chain connects TRBV3-1 (or the pseudogene TRBV3-2) to TRBJ1-3, with TRBD1 matching 9 bases. The CDR3 spans 16 residues. Germline CDR1 is LGHDT and CDR2 is YNNKEL (reference sequence). V lost 5 bases, J lost 4 bases, and 9 bases stayed unmatched.

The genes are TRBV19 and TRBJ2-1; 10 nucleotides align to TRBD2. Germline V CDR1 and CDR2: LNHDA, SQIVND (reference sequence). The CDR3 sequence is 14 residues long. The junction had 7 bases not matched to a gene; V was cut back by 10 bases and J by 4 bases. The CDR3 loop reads CATSSGGSYNEQFF. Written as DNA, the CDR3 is TGTGCCACATCTAGCGGGGGATCATACAATGAGCAGTTCTTC.

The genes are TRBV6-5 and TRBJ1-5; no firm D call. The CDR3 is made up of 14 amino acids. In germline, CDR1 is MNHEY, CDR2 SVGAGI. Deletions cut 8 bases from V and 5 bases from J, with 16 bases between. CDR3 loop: CASGMGRAHQPQHF. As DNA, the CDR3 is TGTGCCAGCGGTATGGGGAGGGCTCATCAGCCCCAGCATTTT.

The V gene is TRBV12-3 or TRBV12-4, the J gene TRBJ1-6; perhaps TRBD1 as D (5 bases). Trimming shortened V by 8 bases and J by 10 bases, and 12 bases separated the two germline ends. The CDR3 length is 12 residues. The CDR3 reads CASGQGGSPLHF. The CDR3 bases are TGTGCCAGCGGGCAGGGCGGCTCACCCCTCCACTTT.

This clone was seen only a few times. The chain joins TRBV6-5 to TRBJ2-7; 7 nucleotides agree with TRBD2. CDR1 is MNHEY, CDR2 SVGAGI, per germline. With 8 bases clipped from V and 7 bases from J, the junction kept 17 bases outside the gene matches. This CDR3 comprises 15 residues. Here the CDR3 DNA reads TGTGCCAGCTTCCGGGGGGAGGGACCTGCTTGGGAGCAGTACTTC. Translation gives CASFRGEGPAWEQYF.

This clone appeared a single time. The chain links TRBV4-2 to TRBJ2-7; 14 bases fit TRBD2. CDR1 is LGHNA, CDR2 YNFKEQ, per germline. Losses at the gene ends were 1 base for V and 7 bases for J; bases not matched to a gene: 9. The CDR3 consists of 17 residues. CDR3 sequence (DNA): TGTGCCAGCAGCCAAGGGTTCGGGACTAGCGGGAGTTTGGAGCAGTACTTC. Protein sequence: CASSQGFGTSGSLEQYF.

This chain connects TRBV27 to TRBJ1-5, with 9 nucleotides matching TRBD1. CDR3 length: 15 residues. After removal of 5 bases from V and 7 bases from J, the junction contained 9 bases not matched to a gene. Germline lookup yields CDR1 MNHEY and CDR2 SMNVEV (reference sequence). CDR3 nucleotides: TGTGCCAGCAGTCGCCTGGACAGGGGCTACCAGCCCCAGCATTTT. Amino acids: CASSRLDRGYQPQHF.

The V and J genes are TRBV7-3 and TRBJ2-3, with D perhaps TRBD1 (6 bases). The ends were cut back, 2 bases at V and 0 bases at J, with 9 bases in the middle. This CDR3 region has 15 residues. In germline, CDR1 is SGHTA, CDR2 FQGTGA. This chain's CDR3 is CASSLWGLSTDTQYF. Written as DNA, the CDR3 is TGTGCCAGCAGCTTATGGGGGCTTAGCACAGATACGCAGTATTTT.

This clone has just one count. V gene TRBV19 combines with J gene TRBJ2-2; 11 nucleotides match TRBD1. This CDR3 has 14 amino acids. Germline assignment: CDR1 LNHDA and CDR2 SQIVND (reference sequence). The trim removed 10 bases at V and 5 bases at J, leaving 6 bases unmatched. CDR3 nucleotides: TGTGCCACCACCGGGACAGGGGGGACCGGGGAGCTGTTTTTT. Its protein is CATTGTGGTGELFF.

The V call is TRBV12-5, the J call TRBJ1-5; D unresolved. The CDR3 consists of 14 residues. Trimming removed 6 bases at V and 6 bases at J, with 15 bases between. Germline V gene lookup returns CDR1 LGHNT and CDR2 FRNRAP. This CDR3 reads CASGELPRSQPQHF. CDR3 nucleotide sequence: TGTGCTAGTGGAGAACTACCTCGAAGTCAGCCCCAGCATTTT.